The 12 T cell receptor beta chains listed next were all sequenced from one sample in a study of cytomegalovirus exposure and HLA in healthy donors. Sequenced by immunoSEQ multiplex PCR; TCRdb stores in-frame clones only, minus some. The sample carries approximately 65,000 clones, 94% recorded once. Sequenced: PBMCs. Receptors originate from a woman under 30 in good health and CMV-seronegative.

V is TRBV4-2 and J is TRBJ2-7, with 9 bases identical to TRBD2. V lost 1 base, J lost 2 bases, and 9 bases stayed unmatched. The CDR3 has 17 amino acids. Germline V lookup: CDR1 LGHNA, CDR2 YNFKEQ. The CDR3 region has the DNA TGTGCCAGCAGCCAAGGGGGCCGCGGGAGGGGTACCTACGAGCAGTACTTC. This gives the protein CASSQGGRGRGTYEQYF.

The V and J genes are TRBV4-3 and TRBJ2-1; D is possibly TRBD2 (6 bases). Trimming removed 0 bases at V and 3 bases at J, with 12 bases between. Germline values: CDR1 LGHNA, CDR2 YSLEER. The length of the CDR3 is 16 residues. CDR3 region: CASSQEAIAVYNEQFF. In DNA form, the CDR3 reads TGCGCCAGCAGCCAAGAGGCGATAGCGGTCTACAATGAGCAGTTCTTC.

This sequence joins TRBV7-9 and TRBJ1-4; 8 positions match TRBD1. Germline CDR1 reads SEHNR; CDR2 reads FQNEAQ (reference sequence). This CDR3 has 16 residues. The ends lost 0 bases at V and 4 bases at J; junction bases unmatched: 4. The CDR3 nucleotides read TGTGCCAGCAGCTTAGCAAGGGACAGGAGTAATGAAAAACTGTTTTTT. Amino acid sequence: CASSLARDRSNEKLFF.

The V call is TRBV5-4, the J call TRBJ2-2, with D possibly TRBD1 on 6 matching bases. Per germline, CDR1 SGHNT and CDR2 YYREEE (reference sequence). This CDR3 has 18 residues. V lost 4 bases and J lost 2, with 21 bases in between. The CDR3 reads CASSPAFLHRDNTGELFF. The CDR3 nucleotides read TGTGCCAGCAGCCCGGCCTTTTTACACAGGGACAACACCGGGGAGCTGTTTTTT.

J is TRBJ1-5 and V is TRBV19, with 8 bases lining up with TRBD1. The CDR3 totals 13 residues. CDR1 and CDR2 (germline): LNHDA, SQIVND (reference sequence). V lost 4 bases to trimming and J lost 10 bases; unmatched junction nucleotides: 6. The CDR3 DNA sequence: TGTGCCAGTAGTAAATTGACAGGGGACCCCCAGCATTTT. Translating it yields CASSKLTGDPQHF. Together with reference TRBV19 and TRBJ1-5, the CDR3 gives the full variable domain: DGGITQSPKYLFRKEGQNVTLSCEQNLNHDAMYWYRQDPGQGLRLIYYSQIVNDFQKGDIAEGYSVSREKKESFPLTVTSAQKNPTAFYLCASSKLTGDPQHFGDGTRLSIL.

The chain employs TRBV13 and TRBJ2-1; D gene uncertain. CDR3 length: 11 residues. V was trimmed by 3 bases and J by 10 bases, leaving 7 bases between them. From germline, CDR1 is PRHDT and CDR2 FYEKMQ (reference sequence). CDR3 region: CASSFSGEQFF. Written as DNA, the CDR3 is TGTGCCAGCAGCTTTTCCGGGGAGCAGTTCTTC.

V is TRBV5-1 and J is TRBJ1-1, with D tentatively TRBD1 (5 bases). CDR1 and CDR2 (germline): SGHRS, YFSETQ. Trimming removed 2 bases at V and 1 base at J, with 15 bases between. The CDR3 contains 16 residues. The CDR3 region is CASSFDSAGRNTEAFF. CDR3 nucleotide sequence: TGCGCCAGCAGCTTTGATTCGGCAGGGCGGAACACTGAAGCTTTCTTT.

The chain couples TRBV5-4 to TRBJ2-2; possible D gene TRBD2, 6 bases. The CDR3 has 15 residues. V was pared by 4 bases and J by 3 bases, with 13 bases between. CDR1 SGHNT and CDR2 YYREEE come from the germline V gene (reference sequence). The CDR3 sequence is CASSLGLPYTGELFF. CDR3 sequence (DNA): TGTGCCAGCAGCCTAGGACTACCCTACACCGGGGAGCTGTTTTTT.

To note about this clone: Other DNA sequences in the sample encode the same CDR3. The CDR3, as DNA: TGTGCCAGCAGCGGAGGCACTGAAGCTTTCTTT. This sequence encodes CASSGGTEAFF. V usage is TRBV9 and J usage is TRBJ1-1; D unclear. The germline V gene has CDR1 SGDLS and CDR2 YYNGEE. The V end was cut by 3 bases, the J end by 4 bases, with 4 bases between. CDR3 length: 11 residues.

Only one count was recorded for this clone. V gene TRBV15 combines with J gene TRBJ1-5, with D possibly matching TRBD1 (5 bases). V gave up 2 bases and J gave up 5 bases, with 13 bases separating them. In germline, CDR1 is LNHNV, CDR2 YYDKDF (reference sequence). CDR3 length: 15 residues. The CDR3 loop is CATSRSGGSDQPQHF. The DNA for the CDR3 is TGTGCCACCAGCAGATCTGGGGGGTCGGATCAGCCCCAGCATTTT.

The rearrangement uses TRBV18 and TRBJ2-3; D unresolved. This CDR3 is built from 12 residues. The V end lost 3 bases, the J end lost 4 bases, and 5 bases lay between the germline ends. Germline lookup yields CDR1 KGHSH and CDR2 LQKENI. The CDR3 spells CASSPTADTQYF. CDR3 sequence (DNA): TGTGCCAGCTCACCGACTGCAGATACGCAGTATTTT.

This chain joins TRBV28 and TRBJ1-2; D possibly corresponds to TRBD1 (5 bases). V lost 6 bases to trimming and J lost 4 bases, with 15 bases between them. CDR1 MDHEN and CDR2 SYDVKM come from the germline V gene. The length of the CDR3 is 14 residues. Here the CDR3 DNA reads TGTGCCAGCAGGATCCAGACTGGGGCCTATGGCTACACCTTC. It translates to CASRIQTGAYGYTF.